The subject of this entry is one TCR beta chain. Its antigen is not known. The method was immunoSEQ multiplex PCR; TCRdb's version includes in-frame clones alone and lacks a portion of them. The sample holds under 15,000 clones, around 86% seen once. The data were obtained in a study of tumor-infiltrating lymphocytes in localized non-small cell lung cancer. Study-level points and caveats: Each assay used a separate piece of the same tissue. Recurrence-free survival showed no association with tumor T-cell fraction.

Germline V CDR1 and CDR2: MDHEN, SYDVKM. This CDR3 comprises 13 residues. The V end was cut by 6 bases, the J end by 2 bases, with 11 bases between. Sequencing was carried out using lung tumor tissue. The V call is TRBV28, the J call TRBJ2-7; tentatively, D is TRBD2 (6 bases). The sequence came from a human donor with non-small cell lung cancer. CDR3 DNA: TGTGCCAGCAGCCCCGGCGGGGCCTACGAGCAGTACTTC. Translation: CASSPGGAYEQYF.